Listed below are T cell receptor beta chains from one sample, sequenced in a study of cytomegalovirus exposure and HLA in healthy donors. Produced via immunoSEQ multiplex PCR; TCRdb's table is partial and in-frame only. The data contain fewer than 180,000 clones, less than 85% of them singletons. The specimen sequenced was PBMCs. These receptors were collected from a man aged 50 or older in good health and CMV-seropositive. The CDR3 runs from the conserved cysteine through the conserved F or W. A D gene is named only where the DNA matches it firmly.

d_call,v_call,cdr3_aa
-,TRBV18,CASSLIQETQYF
TRBD1,TRBV7-9,CSSRSRDRGDSGANVLTF
TRBD1,TRBV5-4,CASSPDRGVLKQYF
TRBD2,TRBV7-9,CASSLFGTSGHSYEQYF
-,TRBV5-6,CASREYQQGDLTEAFF
TRBD2,TRBV23-1,CASSQAGTSGYYEQYF
TRBD1,TRBV18,CASSPGDGTGRSYEQYF
TRBD1,TRBV5-1,CASSTTGRQGNYGYTF
-,TRBV7-2,CASSLARSGRYNEQFF
-,TRBV10-3,CAISGPGTDTQYF
-,TRBV28,CASSSPLPDYGYTF
-,TRBV6-6,CASSYDRPEAFF
-,TRBV28,CASSLPDKDYEQYF
-,TRBV2,CASSQSYEQYF
-,TRBV5-1,CASSRGRSYEQYF
-,TRBV9,CASSQYSDTEAFF
-,TRBV11-2,CASSLVGETDTQYF
TRBD1,TRBV15,CATSSPGQRGIETQYF
-,TRBV4-2,CASSLSRVGGEQYF
-,TRBV4-1,CASSQDNGGTYEQYF
-,TRBV7-9,CASSGWEGGYTF
TRBD1,TRBV28,CASSTDRVSYF
-,TRBV5-6,CASSLENGWDTQYF
TRBD2,TRBV10-3,CAISDSGRMVETQYF
TRBD2,TRBV6-1,CASRHTSGRDETQYF
-,TRBV5-5,CASSPNGNYGYTF
-,TRBV29-1,CSVDLRGQETQYF
-,TRBV25-1,CASSLGQSEQPQHF
TRBD2,TRBV19,CASSPGLAGGSYEQYF
TRBD2,TRBV10-1,CASSESLAGVQDTQYF
-,TRBV6-5,CASSYREGNSPLHF
TRBD2,TRBV11-3,CASSSRLAGYNEQFF
TRBD1,TRBV6-6,CASSRTGGEQYF
TRBD1,TRBV28,CASTEPGTGGSETQYF
TRBD1,TRBV10-3,CAISELSSGTVNEKLFF
TRBD2,TRBV19,CASSLLAGGTDTQYF
TRBD2,TRBV29-1,CSVALLAVAETQYF
TRBD1,TRBV7-6,CASSLEGTGPWGTEAFF
-,TRBV5-4,CASSRTQGQETQYF
-,TRBV28,CASSPPAANEKLFF
-,TRBV6-5,CASVGNTNGYTF
-,TRBV6-1,CASSDPSTPLHF
-,TRBV6-1,CASSVAQGSLTDTQYF
TRBD2,TRBV7-2,CASSRTGLAGAGELFF
TRBD1,TRBV5-4,CASSSIDRGGADTQYF
TRBD1,TRBV27,CASSLIRGMNTEAFF
TRBD2,TRBV7-9,CASSFWTSGLTDTQYF
TRBD1,TRBV30,CAWSKGQVNTEAFF
TRBD1,TRBV2,CASRPGQATYEQYF
TRBD2,TRBV9,CASSVAPAGDEQYF